This entry lists 28 T cell receptor beta chains sequenced from one sample in a study of T cell repertoires in cytomegalovirus infection. TCRdb redid the calling of the reads with MiXCR, one entry per CDR3 protein. The sample includes about 300,000 distinct CDR3 sequences, 8% to 10% of them seen just once. The sample comprised PBMCs. The receptors here all came from a human donor in good health (CMV status not recorded). Some clones in this sample may be carry-over from other donors' samples.

The V and J genes are TRBV3-1 and TRBJ2-5; a weak D match, TRBD2 (5 bases). This CDR3 is built from 13 residues. V lost 0 bases, J lost 6 bases, and 8 bases lay in between. CDR1 is LGHDT and CDR2 is YNNKEL in the germline V gene (reference sequence). CDR3 residues: CASSQERGQTQYF. CDR3 nucleotide sequence: TGTGCCAGCAGCCAAGAACGGGGTCAGACCCAGTACTTC.

Turning to this clonotype: A single base separates this from a much larger clone, so it may be a read error. This rearrangement joins TRBV20-1 to TRBJ2-5; D unclear. CDR3 size: 14 residues. Germline V gives CDR1 DFQATT, CDR2 SNEGSKA (reference sequence). The DNA for the CDR3 is TGCAGTGCCCTAAGGCCTAGGGCCGAAGAGTCCCAGTACTTC. It yields the protein CSALRPRAEESQYF.

This chain connects TRBV5-4 to TRBJ2-5; D gene ambiguous. CDR1 is SGHNT and CDR2 is YYREEE in the germline V gene (reference sequence). V was trimmed by 5 bases and J by 3 bases, leaving 14 bases between them. This CDR3 contains 14 residues. Written as DNA, the CDR3 is TGTGCCAGCAGGTATCCCGGGTCAGAAGAGACCCAGTACTTC. The encoded protein is CASRYPGSEETQYF.

This clonotype was recorded at least ten times. The V gene is TRBV6-5, the J gene TRBJ2-7; either TRBD1 or TRBD2 may supply D (6 bases each). CDR3 length: 16 amino acids. The V and J ends lost 6 bases and 2 bases respectively, with 20 bases between them. From germline, CDR1 is MNHEY and CDR2 SVGAGI. CDR3 nucleotides: TGTGCCAGCAGCTCCCCCTCCGGGGGCCGGGCCTACGAGCAGTACTTC. Translated: CASSSPSGGRAYEQYF.

This clonotype has ten or more counts. V gene TRBV11-2 combines with J gene TRBJ2-4; D is uncertain. CDR3 length: 12 amino acids. The germline V gene encodes CDR1 SGHAT and CDR2 FQNNGV. V was trimmed by 4 bases and J by 7 bases, leaving 8 bases between them. The CDR3 coding sequence is TGTGCCAGCAGCTCCTCCTCGAACATTCAGTACTTC. Translation gives CASSSSSNIQYF.

This clonotype was counted ten times or more. The chain employs TRBV28 and TRBJ2-7; TRBD1 agrees at 9 bases. Germline V lookup: CDR1 MDHEN, CDR2 SYDVKM. Unmatched junction bases numbered 4, after V lost 4 bases and J lost 6 bases. The CDR3 totals 13 residues. The DNA for the CDR3 is TGTGCCAGCAGTTCGGGACAGGGAGGCGAGCAGTACGTC. Translated: CASSSGQGGEQYV.

Many counts were recorded for this clonotype. The CDR3 bases are TGTGCCAGCAGTTACTTGGCGGGGGGACGCCTAGAGACCCAGTACTTC. This encodes CASSYLAGGRLETQYF. This chain joins TRBV6-2 or TRBV6-3 and TRBJ2-5, with 8 bases lining up with TRBD2. CDR3 length equals 16 residues. In germline, CDR1 is MNHEY, CDR2 SVGEGT. The ends lost 1 base at V and 4 bases at J; junction bases unmatched: 8.

The table lists this clonotype with many counts. The CDR3 protein is CASTGLPGGFNEQFF. In DNA form, the CDR3 reads TGTGCCAGCACCGGACTACCTGGGGGATTCAATGAGCAGTTCTTC. The chain carries TRBV2 and TRBJ2-1; D possibly corresponds to TRBD2 (6 bases). This CDR3 has 15 residues. Trimming took 7 bases from V and 6 from J, leaving 19 bases between them. The germline CDR1 and CDR2 sequences are SNHLY and FYNNEI.

This clonotype was recorded many times. The V call is TRBV25-1, the J call TRBJ1-4, with D tentatively TRBD1 (6 bases). Deletions cut 2 bases from V and 4 bases from J, with 11 bases between. The CDR3 sequence is 15 residues long. Germline assignment: CDR1 MGHDK and CDR2 SYGVNS. CDR3 nucleotides: TGTGCCAGCAGTGAAGTCGGACAGCTTAATGAAAAACTGTTTTTT. This codes for CASSEVGQLNEKLFF.

The chain combines TRBV20-1 with TRBJ1-1, with D possibly TRBD1 on 5 matching bases. V was pared by 1 base and J by 1 base, with 10 bases between. Germline V lookup: CDR1 DFQATT, CDR2 SNEGSKA (reference sequence). The CDR3 loop spans 14 amino acids. CDR3 region: CSARAIDRNTEAFF. The DNA of the CDR3 is TGCAGTGCTAGAGCTATTGACAGGAACACTGAAGCTTTCTTT.

This clonotype occurred a few times. The chain combines TRBV20-1 with TRBJ2-4; 8 nucleotides line up with TRBD1. This CDR3 is built from 16 residues. V shed 0 bases, J shed 2 bases, and the junction held 6 bases outside the gene matches. CDR1 is DFQATT, CDR2 SNEGSKA, per germline (reference sequence). The CDR3 coding sequence is TGCAGTGCTAGAGATCTCGACAGGGGAACCAAAAACATTCAGTACTTC. Protein sequence: CSARDLDRGTKNIQYF.

In its sample, this clonotype was seen many times. V usage is TRBV7-2 and J usage is TRBJ2-5; 11 bases are shared with TRBD2. Germline CDR1 is SGHTA and CDR2 is FQGNSA. V gave up 7 bases and J gave up 6 bases; unmatched junction bases: 7. The CDR3 has 14 amino acids. CDR3 sequence reads: CASTIAGGPKTQYF. The CDR3 DNA is TGTGCCAGCACCATAGCGGGGGGGCCGAAGACCCAGTACTTC.

The chain combines TRBV5-1 with TRBJ2-5; 8 bases map to TRBD2. This CDR3 is 16 amino acids long. CDR1 is SGHRS and CDR2 is YFSETQ in the germline V gene. V was pared by 2 bases and J by 0 bases, with 6 bases of the junction left unmatched. The CDR3 bases are TGCGCCAGCAGCTTCCTAGGCGGGGGGTACCAAGAGACCCAGTACTTC. Residues: CASSFLGGGYQETQYF.

This clonotype was recorded at least ten times. CDR3 nucleotide sequence: TGCGCCAGCAGCTACGGATGGGCGGACAATGAGCAGTTCTTC. It is translated as CASSYGWADNEQFF. The chain has TRBV4-1 and TRBJ2-1; D gene unclear. The CDR3 spans 14 residues. Germline V gene lookup returns CDR1 MGHRA and CDR2 YSYEKL. Trimming removed 5 bases at V and 5 bases at J, with 13 bases between.

This clonotype was seen repeatedly, ten times or more. The V and J genes are TRBV12-3 or TRBV12-4 and TRBJ2-4; the D gene could be TRBD1 or TRBD2 (6 bases each). The CDR3 is 14 amino acids. Trimming took 6 bases from V and 7 from J, leaving 16 bases between them. The CDR3 DNA is TGTGCCAGCAGCTTTCCGTGGGGGGCCAACATTCAGTACTTC. Translating gives CASSFPWGANIQYF.

The chain joins TRBV12-3 or TRBV12-4 to TRBJ1-5; D not certain. Trimming removed 1 base from V and 0 bases from J, with 10 bases in between. CDR3 size: 16 residues. CDR3 DNA: TGTGCCAGCAGTTTAGATCTCCCTTTTAGCAATCAGCCCCAGCATTTT. This gives the protein CASSLDLPFSNQPQHF.

This clonotype was detected many times. V gene TRBV14 combines with J gene TRBJ2-5; D assignment may be TRBD1 or TRBD2 (5 bases each). The ends were cut back, 1 base at V and 4 bases at J, with 13 bases in the middle. In germline, CDR1 is SGHDN, CDR2 FVKESK. This CDR3 contains 15 residues. The CDR3 loop reads CASSQVGIGTETQYF. In DNA form, the CDR3 reads TGTGCCAGCAGCCAAGTTGGTATAGGGACAGAGACCCAGTACTTC.

This clonotype was seen many times. CDR3 sequence: CASSQKDQARSSTDTQYF. The CDR3 DNA sequence: TGTGCCAGCAGCCAAAAGGACCAGGCCCGGAGTAGCACAGATACGCAGTATTTT. J is TRBJ2-3 and V is TRBV4-2, with D hard to call. The V and J ends lost 2 bases and 0 bases respectively, with 18 bases between them. Looked up from germline, CDR1 is LGHNA and CDR2 is YNFKEQ. The CDR3 contains 18 residues.

CDR3 sequence reads: CSVGMGKGNTEAFF. CDR3 in DNA: TGCAGCGTTGGGATGGGGAAGGGGAACACTGAAGCTTTCTTT. The V and J genes are TRBV29-1 and TRBJ1-1; D call uncertain. With 4 bases removed from V and 1 base from J, the gap between germline ends came to 13 bases. Germline V gives CDR1 SQVTM, CDR2 ANQGSEA. The CDR3 extends over 14 amino acids.

This clonotype appeared many times. The rearrangement links TRBV24-1 to TRBJ2-1; D is undetermined. The CDR3 totals 13 residues. Germline V lookup: CDR1 KGHDR, CDR2 SFDVKD. The ends were cut back, 3 bases at V and 8 bases at J, with 10 bases in the middle. CDR3 in DNA: TGTGCCACCAGTGATGGGAATGGCTATGAGCAGTTCTTC. Translating gives CATSDGNGYEQFF.

This clonotype showed up many times. The J gene is TRBJ2-3, the V gene TRBV7-2; D is unresolved. The CDR3 has 15 amino acids. Trimming stripped 7 bases from V and 0 bases from J, with 14 bases between. Germline V CDR1 and CDR2: SGHTA, FQGNSA. The CDR3 sequence: CASTPRLISTDTQYF. The CDR3 DNA reads as TGTGCCAGCACCCCGAGACTTATTAGCACAGATACGCAGTATTTT.

This clonotype was recorded many times. This sequence joins TRBV20-1 and TRBJ1-1, with TRBD1 matching over 7 bases. CDR1 DFQATT and CDR2 SNEGSKA come from the germline V gene (reference sequence). J gave up 0 bases and V 1 base, and 8 bases lay outside the gene matches. CDR3 length: 16 amino acids. CDR3 sequence reads: CSARGRTDRLNTEAFF. CDR3 nucleotide sequence: TGCAGTGCTAGAGGTCGAACGGACAGGTTGAACACTGAAGCTTTCTTT.

This clonotype was observed many times. J is TRBJ1-2 and V is TRBV20-1, with D unresolved. Per the germline V gene, CDR1 is DFQATT and CDR2 is SNEGSKA (reference sequence). The CDR3 runs 11 residues. V shed 3 bases and J shed 7 bases, with 9 bases lying between them. CDR3 sequence: CSASDHPGYTF. CDR3 nucleotides: TGCAGTGCTAGCGATCACCCTGGCTACACCTTC.

This clonotype was seen many times. The rearrangement joins TRBV20-1 to TRBJ1-2, with TRBD1 matching over 7 bases. Per the germline V gene, CDR1 is DFQATT and CDR2 is SNEGSKA (reference sequence). The V segment lost 5 bases and the J segment 6 bases; nucleotides outside the gene matches: 6. The CDR3 is 12 residues long. The CDR3 coding sequence is TGCAGTGCTCCCCAGGGGGTTAATGGCTACACCTTC. Amino acids: CSAPQGVNGYTF.

This clonotype was found many times. The CDR3 nucleotides read TGTGCCAGCAGTTACGGGGCGACGCAAGAGCAGTTCTTC. It yields the protein CASSYGATQEQFF. V is TRBV6-2 or TRBV6-3 and J is TRBJ2-1; tentatively, D is TRBD1 (5 bases). This CDR3 region has 13 residues. Trimming removed 2 bases from V and 10 bases from J, with 12 bases in between. Germline CDR1 is MNHEY and CDR2 is SVGEGT.

At least ten counts were recorded for this clonotype. V gene TRBV3-1 combines with J gene TRBJ2-2; D is unresolved. V lost 5 bases, J lost 2 bases, and 9 bases lay in between. The CDR3 is made up of 14 amino acids. Germline V gene data show CDR1 as LGHDT and CDR2 as YNNKEL (reference sequence). The CDR3 reads CASSSRTNTGELFF. Here the CDR3 DNA reads TGTGCCAGCAGCTCCCGTACAAACACCGGGGAGCTGTTTTTT.

This chain links TRBV29-1 with TRBJ2-2, with D possibly matching TRBD1 (6 bases). Germline-derived CDR1 and CDR2 are SQVTM and ANQGSEA. The CDR3 has 14 amino acids. With 5 bases removed from V and 2 bases from J, the gap between germline ends came to 12 bases. Here the CDR3 DNA reads TGCAGCGTTCGCCAGGGGAGTAACACCGGGGAGCTGTTTTTT. It codes for CSVRQGSNTGELFF.

V and J are TRBV20-1 and TRBJ2-5, with no clear D. Trimming pared 3 bases from V and 4 bases from J, leaving 6 bases between. Germline values: CDR1 DFQATT, CDR2 SNEGSKA (reference sequence). The CDR3 is 11 amino acids. CDR3 nucleotides: TGCAGTGCTAGCGACATAGAGACCCAGTACTTC. Translating gives CSASDIETQYF.